A single sample is the source of the 22 T cell receptor beta chains below, sequenced in a study of blood T cell repertoires in COVID-19. Assay: immunoSEQ multiplex PCR; the TCRdb copy retains only in-frame clones and omits some. The repertoire holds some 93,000 clones, around 86% seen once, with 10% in the top ten. Sequences were obtained from peripheral blood. The receptors were sampled from a man aged 50 to 60 with acute or convalescent COVID-19.

The chain couples TRBV7-2 to TRBJ2-1; tentative D call: TRBD2 (5 bases). CDR1 and CDR2 from the germline V gene are SGHTA and FQGNSA. The V and J ends lost 2 bases and 3 bases respectively, with 14 bases between them. The CDR3 covers 16 residues. CDR3 in amino acids: CASSLRRTSNYNEQFF. In DNA, the CDR3 is TGTGCCAGCAGCTTACGTCGGACTTCGAACTACAATGAGCAGTTCTTC. Based on the CDR3 plus reference TRBV7-2 and TRBJ2-1, the full variable domain is GAGVSQSPSNKVTEKGKDVELRCDPISGHTALYWYRQSLGQGLEFLIYFQGNSAPDKSGLPSDRFSAERTGGSVSTLTIQRTQQEDSAVYLCASSLRRTSNYNEQFFGPGTRLTVL.

This rearrangement joins TRBV7-8 to TRBJ2-1; D gene unclear. The CDR3 spans 13 residues. V lost 5 bases to trimming and J lost 6 bases, with 11 bases between them. The germline CDR1 and CDR2 sequences are SGHVS and FQNEAQ. This chain's CDR3 is CASSQDRINEQFF. DNA for the CDR3: TGTGCCAGCAGCCAGGATCGCATCAATGAGCAGTTCTTC.

The gene calls are TRBV7-9 and TRBJ1-1; 7 bases match TRBD1. This CDR3 comprises 12 residues. Germline CDR1 reads SEHNR; CDR2 reads FQNEAQ (reference sequence). With 5 bases clipped from V and 10 bases from J, the junction kept 7 bases outside the gene matches. The CDR3 loop is CASSLTGVGAFF. CDR3 bases: TGTGCCAGCAGCCTAACAGGGGTAGGAGCTTTCTTT.

This clone was observed a single time. V is TRBV11-3 and J is TRBJ2-1, with D unresolved. CDR3 length equals 11 residues. V shed 2 bases and J shed 8 bases, with 4 bases lying between them. Germline V lookup: CDR1 SGHNT, CDR2 YENEEA. The CDR3 here is CASSLSYEQFF. The CDR3 DNA reads TGTGCCAGCAGCTTATCCTATGAGCAGTTCTTC.

The chain recombines TRBV12-3 or TRBV12-4 with TRBJ1-1, with D possibly being TRBD1 (6 bases). V was shortened by 1 base and J by 8 bases, with 8 bases between the two germline ends. The CDR3 consists of 12 residues. CDR3 coding DNA: TGTGCCAGCAGTTTAGACAGGGCCGAAGCTTTCTTT. Its protein product is CASSLDRAEAFF.

The V call is TRBV7-8, the J call TRBJ2-7, with 11 bases fitting TRBD2. Germline CDR1 SGHVS, CDR2 FQNEAQ. V shed 5 bases and J 6 bases; nucleotides not matched to a gene: 9. The CDR3 covers 15 residues. The CDR3: CASSPRLAGSSEQYF. The CDR3 DNA reads as TGTGCCAGCAGCCCGCGACTAGCGGGGAGTAGCGAGCAGTACTTC.

V is TRBV29-1 and J is TRBJ1-2; D possibly corresponds to TRBD1 (5 bases). This CDR3 spans 11 amino acids. With 6 bases removed from V and 6 bases from J, the gap between germline ends came to 11 bases. The germline CDR1 and CDR2 sequences are SQVTM and ANQGSEA. The CDR3 sequence is CSVAQGHGYTF. CDR3 nucleotides: TGCAGCGTGGCCCAGGGTCATGGCTACACCTTC.

The chain joins TRBV7-9 to TRBJ1-6, with TRBD1 matching over 7 bases. The trim removed 5 bases at V and 7 bases at J, leaving 8 bases unmatched. Germline V lookup: CDR1 SEHNR, CDR2 FQNEAQ (reference sequence). The CDR3 contains 15 residues. CDR3 nucleotides: TGTGCCAGCAGCGCCTCAGACAGGGCGAATTCACCCCTCCACTTT. This sequence encodes CASSASDRANSPLHF.

This clone was counted a single time. CDR3 bases: TGTGCCAGCAGTGCTATCAGGGAAATGAACACTGAAGCTTTCTTT. This codes for CASSAIREMNTEAFF. The rearrangement links TRBV2 to TRBJ1-1; TRBD1 might be the D (5 bases). Germline V lookup: CDR1 SNHLY, CDR2 FYNNEI. The CDR3 has 15 residues. V was shortened by 4 bases and J by 0 bases, with 12 bases between the two germline ends.

This rearrangement joins TRBV6-1 to TRBJ1-1; no clear D gene. V gave up 3 bases and J gave up 2 bases, with 7 bases separating them. The V gene's germline CDR1 is MNHNS and CDR2 SASEGT. This CDR3 has 13 residues. The CDR3 reads CASSDRGNTEAFF. CDR3 DNA: TGTGCCAGCAGTGATCGGGGAAACACTGAAGCTTTCTTT.

The chain carries TRBV2 and TRBJ1-2; TRBD1 matches 9 bases. V trimming: 7 bases; J trimming: 4 bases; junction bases outside the gene matches: 4. CDR1 and CDR2 (germline): SNHLY, FYNNEI. CDR3 length: 13 residues. The CDR3 reads CASIGQGSYGYTF. The CDR3 DNA follows: TGTGCCAGCATCGGACAGGGGAGCTATGGCTACACCTTC.

J is TRBJ2-1 and V is TRBV7-9; no clear D gene. The CDR3 spans 13 residues. Germline V gene sequence: CDR1 SEHNR, CDR2 FQNEAQ (reference sequence). Trimming removed 4 bases from V and 9 bases from J, with 13 bases in between. The CDR3 loop is CASSSTQTGEQFF. Written as DNA, the CDR3 is TGTGCCAGCAGCTCCACTCAGACGGGTGAGCAGTTCTTC.

This chain connects TRBV4-1 to TRBJ2-7; TRBD2 agrees at 7 bases. The CDR3 length is 17 residues. Unmatched junction bases numbered 14, after V lost 1 base and J lost 5 bases. Per the germline V gene, CDR1 is MGHRA and CDR2 is YSYEKL. The CDR3 is CASSQGAQRTRVNEQYF. As DNA, the CDR3 is TGCGCCAGCAGCCAAGGGGCCCAAAGGACTAGAGTCAACGAGCAGTACTTC.

The chain employs TRBV5-1 and TRBJ2-1, with a possible D match to TRBD1 (6 bases). CDR1 SGHRS and CDR2 YFSETQ come from the germline V gene. CDR3 length equals 15 residues. Trimming cost V 5 bases and J 2 bases, with 14 bases left between them. CDR3 DNA sequence: TGCGCCAGCAGATGGACAGAACAAGCCTACAATGAGCAGTTCTTC. Its protein product is CASRWTEQAYNEQFF.

The chain uses TRBV6-5 and TRBJ2-7, with 12 bases lining up with TRBD1. CDR3 length: 13 residues. The germline gives CDR1 MNHEY, CDR2 SVGAGI. V was clipped by 6 bases and J by 5 bases; unmatched bases: 2. The DNA of the CDR3 is TGTGCCAGCAGGGGACAGGGGGCGGACGAGCAGTACTTC. Its translation: CASRGQGADEQYF.

The V and J genes are TRBV2 and TRBJ2-2; 7 bases line up with TRBD1. This CDR3 has 13 residues. Germline CDR1 and CDR2: SNHLY and FYNNEI. The J segment lost 1 base and the V segment lost 8 bases, leaving 1 base of the junction unmatched. CDR3 residues: CASGQENTGELFF. The CDR3 DNA follows: TGTGCCAGCGGACAGGAGAACACCGGGGAGCTGTTTTTT.

V and J are TRBV7-6 and TRBJ1-2; 9 bases map to TRBD1. The CDR3 is made up of 14 amino acids. The junction had 7 bases not matched to a gene; V was cut back by 5 bases and J by 6 bases. Germline CDR1 SGHVS, CDR2 FNYEAQ. For the CDR3, the DNA is TGTGCCAGCAGCCTAGGACAGGGGAGGCATGGCTACACCTTC. It is translated as CASSLGQGRHGYTF. Supplemented by reference TRBV7-6 and TRBJ1-2, the full variable domain reads GAGVSQSPRYKVTKRGQDVALRCDPISGHVSLYWYRQALGQGPEFLTYFNYEAQQDKSGLPNDRFSAERPEGSISTLTIQRTEQRDSAMYRCASSLGQGRHGYTFGSGTRLTVV.

V usage is TRBV6-5 and J usage is TRBJ1-5; 8 nucleotides line up with TRBD1. CDR3 length: 15 amino acids. Germline loops: CDR1 MNHEY, CDR2 SVGAGI. Trimming cost V 6 bases and J 2 bases; bases outside gene matches: 6. In DNA form, the CDR3 reads TGTGCCAGCAGGACCGACAGGGGTGGCAATCAGCCCCAGCATTTT. Amino acids: CASRTDRGGNQPQHF.

The CDR3 here is CASSMNWRAEQYF. CDR3 coding DNA: TGCGCCAGCAGCATGAATTGGAGGGCCGAGCAGTACTTC. This sequence joins TRBV10-1 and TRBJ2-7; tentatively, D is TRBD2 (6 bases). The CDR3 totals 13 residues. V was pared by 6 bases and J by 6 bases, with 15 bases between. Germline CDR1 reads WNHNN; CDR2 reads SYGVQD (reference sequence).

V and J are TRBV2 and TRBJ2-7, with 9 nucleotides matching TRBD2. The V gene's germline CDR1 is SNHLY and CDR2 FYNNEI. The CDR3 sequence is 15 residues long. J lost 5 bases, V lost 4 bases, and 9 bases had no gene match. This CDR3 reads CASSVKAGGAHEQYF. In nucleotides, the CDR3 is TGTGCCAGCAGTGTTAAAGCGGGAGGTGCGCACGAGCAGTACTTC.

The chain is built from TRBV7-9 and TRBJ2-1; D might be TRBD2 (6 bases). This CDR3 region has 15 residues. V was clipped by 7 bases and J by 8 bases, with 21 bases between them. Germline-derived CDR1 and CDR2 are SEHNR and FQNEAQ (reference sequence). CDR3 bases: TGTGCCAGCATCATGCCGACTAGTCTGGAGGATGAGCAGTTCTTC. Translated, it gives CASIMPTSLEDEQFF. Full variable domain (outside the CDR3, taken from reference TRBV7-9 and TRBJ2-1): DTGVSQNPRHKITKRGQNVTFRCDPISEHNRLYWYRQTLGQGPEFLTYFQNEAQLEKSRLLSDRFSAERPKGSFSTLEIQRTEQGDSAMYLCASIMPTSLEDEQFFGPGTRLTVL.

V and J are TRBV18 and TRBJ2-1; 12 bases line up with TRBD2. The V gene end was trimmed by 0 bases and the J gene end by 4 bases; junction bases not matched to a gene: 13. The CDR3 is made up of 20 amino acids. The germline V gene encodes CDR1 KGHSH and CDR2 LQKENI. The CDR3 region is CASSPPRSLAGGTGYNEQFF. The CDR3 DNA reads as TGTGCCAGCTCACCACCCCGTAGTCTAGCGGGAGGGACCGGGTACAATGAGCAGTTCTTC.